These T cell receptor beta chains were read from a single sample in a study of cytomegalovirus exposure and HLA in healthy donors. Sequencing used immunoSEQ multiplex PCR; TCRdb keeps in-frame clones, though not all of them. The sample holds around 140,000 clones, around 82% seen once. The sequencing input was PBMCs. Receptor source: a female donor in good health and CMV-seronegative. Both conserved end residues are part of each CDR3. D genes are given only for firm matches. Size tells how often a clone was seen (once, few, many) or the class of an expanded clone, and some rows leave it out.

D,J,size,V,CDR3,DNA
-,TRBJ1-5,-,TRBV19,CASSIPGYNQPQHF,TGTGCCAGTAGTATTCCAGGGTATAATCAGCCCCAGCATTTT
TRBD2,TRBJ2-2,-,TRBV4-3,CASSRLPAGGNTGELFF,TGCGCCAGCAGCCGACTGCCAGCGGGGGGAAACACCGGGGAGCTGTTTTTT
-,TRBJ1-2,-,TRBV11-3,CASSTRDTNSLTF,TGTGCCAGCAGCACCCGGGACACCAATTCTCTCACCTTC
-,TRBJ2-1,-,TRBV7-8,CASSELQGNEQFF,TGTGCCAGCAGCGAGCTTCAGGGCAATGAGCAGTTCTTC
TRBD1,TRBJ2-7,-,TRBV10-3,CAIRPRDRGYEQYF,TGTGCCATCAGACCCCGGGACAGGGGCTACGAGCAGTACTTC
TRBD1,TRBJ1-1,-,TRBV5-6,CASSSLWDRGPLNTEAFF,TGTGCCAGCAGCTCCCTTTGGGACAGGGGGCCCCTAAACACTGAAGCTTTCTTT
-,TRBJ2-7,-,TRBV28,CASRRGGLLRRGNRTYEQYF,TGTGCCAGCAGGAGGGGGGGACTCCTTAGAAGAGGGAATCGTACCTACGAGCAGTACTTC
TRBD1,TRBJ2-1,-,TRBV29-1,CSTRQGLNEQFF,TGCAGCACCCGACAGGGCCTGAATGAGCAGTTCTTC
-,TRBJ1-2,-,TRBV29-1,CSVERQNYGYPF,TGCAGCGTTGAAAGACAGAACTATGGCTACCCCTTC
TRBD2,TRBJ2-3,-,TRBV2,CASSVGTSLGDTQYF,TGTGCCAGCAGTGTGGGGACTAGCCTCGGGGATACGCAGTATTTT
TRBD1,TRBJ2-7,-,TRBV2,CASSEAFRTGPYEQYF,TGTGCCAGCAGTGAAGCATTTAGGACAGGGCCCTACGAGCAGTACTTC
-,TRBJ2-5,-,TRBV29-1,CSVEPPGVKTQYF,TGCAGCGTTGAACCCCCAGGGGTAAAGACCCAGTACTTC
-,TRBJ1-1,-,TRBV2,CASSEDLRQTEAFF,TGTGCCAGCAGTGAAGACCTTAGACAGACTGAAGCTTTCTTT
TRBD1,TRBJ1-2,-,TRBV6-1,CASSEFSPDRGRLRNYGYTF,TGTGCCAGCAGTGAATTTAGTCCCGACAGGGGCCGTCTGAGGAACTATGGCTACACCTTC
-,TRBJ2-1,-,TRBV29-1,CSVDPDNEQFF,TGCAGCGTTGACCCAGACAATGAGCAGTTCTTC
-,TRBJ2-1,-,TRBV5-5,CASSLFSLVDRGEQFF,TGTGCCAGCAGCTTGTTTTCGCTAGTTGATAGAGGGGAGCAGTTCTTC
TRBD2,TRBJ2-7,-,TRBV7-2,CASSLVGTSGSGEQYF,TGTGCCAGCAGCTTAGTTGGCACTAGCGGGAGCGGGGAGCAGTACTTC
-,TRBJ2-1,-,TRBV21-1,CASNQMGHEQFF,TGTGCCAGCAACCAGATGGGCCATGAGCAGTTCTTC
TRBD1,TRBJ1-2,once,TRBV7-8,CASSYLKSGGEGYTF,TGTGCCAGCAGCTATCTTAAATCAGGGGGCGAAGGCTACACCTTC
-,TRBJ1-3,-,TRBV4-3,CASSQDLRDTIYF,TGCGCCAGCAGCCAAGATCTCCGGGACACCATATATTTT
TRBD1,TRBJ1-2,-,TRBV25-1,CASSAGQGVGGYTF,TGTGCCAGCAGTGCGGGACAGGGCGTAGGTGGCTACACCTTC
-,TRBJ2-2,-,TRBV21-1,CASREVPDTGELFF,TGTGCCAGCAGGGAGGTGCCGGACACCGGGGAGCTGTTTTTT